This T cell receptor (beta chain) was recovered during a study of human T cells and chemical hapten exposure. At the level of the study: Patches that contained 0.01% DPC were applied to the upper back and read at 6 days.

Trimming took 1 base from V and 7 from J, leaving 7 bases between them. The CDR3 totals 12 residues. Per the germline V gene, CDR1 is SNHLY and CDR2 is FYNNEI. Separate cDNA molecules received unique molecular identifiers, which the library attached to them. TCRdb recomputed calls from the RACE reads with MiXCR, one row per CDR3 protein. Among roughly 50,000 distinct CDR3 sequences listed, 9.9% were seen once. This clonotype was seen ten or more times. Time point of the sample: patch test 3, about 24 weeks after DPC sensitization. Treatment denoted: therapeutic diphenylcyclopropenone sensitization with weekly scalp DPC. Participating donors were patients with alopecia, aged 18 to 70 years, considered appropriate candidates for DPC. Unfractionated whole blood served as the source for total RNA extraction.

This receptor was identified in a woman aged 35 to 49 with alopecia areata. Some clones in this sample may be carry-over from other donors' samples. The sequences come from whole blood, collected in connection with sensitization to the hapten diphenylcyclopropenone (DPC). This chain joins TRBV2 and TRBJ2-5; D not resolved. CDR3 sequence reads: CASSEDVRTQYF. The CDR3 DNA reads TGTGCCAGCAGTGAAGACGTACGGACCCAGTACTTC.